Following are 4 T cell receptor beta chains from one sample sequenced in a study of T-cell reconstitution after alpha-beta-depleted transplantation in children. Molecular barcoding with unique molecular identifiers was used for the TCRbeta library. TCRdb reprocessed the PCR reads via MiXCR and lists one record per CDR3 protein. The sample comprises a few hundred thousand distinct CDR3 sequences, about a tenth of which are singletons, and 2% to 3% rests with the top ten. The sample was PBMCs from the stem cell graft donor, taken from the stem cell graft. The source is a human donor who donated a stem cell graft to a child with acute lymphoblastic leukemia.

This clonotype was seen only a few times. V and J are TRBV12-3 or TRBV12-4 and TRBJ1-1; possibly TRBD1 for D (5 bases). Trimming shortened V by 3 bases and J by 5 bases, and 10 bases separated the two germline ends. The CDR3 has 13 residues. The CDR3 here is CASSLGGRTEAFF. In DNA, the CDR3 is TGTGCCAGCAGTTTGGGGGGAAGGACTGAAGCTTTCTTT.

This clonotype has ten or more counts. J is TRBJ2-7 and V is TRBV5-5, with D uncertain. The germline CDR1 and CDR2 sequences are SGHKS and YYEKEE (reference sequence). Trimming cost V 0 bases and J 10 bases, with 11 bases left between them. This CDR3 contains 12 residues. The CDR3 protein is CASSLEGPRQYF. CDR3 bases: TGTGCCAGCAGCTTGGAAGGGCCGAGACAGTACTTC.

The sample holds many counts of this clonotype. The rearrangement links TRBV11-2 to TRBJ2-1, with D unclear. The CDR3 spans 14 residues. Per germline, CDR1 SGHAT and CDR2 FQNNGV. Trimming left V 5 bases short and J 8 bases short, with 16 bases between. The CDR3 loop reads CASSPRPLRHEQFF. CDR3 DNA sequence: TGTGCCAGCAGCCCCCGACCCCTGAGGCATGAGCAGTTCTTC.

This clonotype was found a few times. The V and J genes are TRBV27 and TRBJ2-6; 9 bases align to TRBD2. CDR1 is MNHEY and CDR2 is SMNVEV in the germline V gene (reference sequence). Trimming took 5 bases from V and 2 from J; bases not matched to a gene: 4. The CDR3 extends over 16 amino acids. The CDR3 nucleotides read TGTGCCAGCAGTCCATTAGCGGGAGCTGGGGCCAACGTCCTGACTTTC. It codes for CASSPLAGAGANVLTF.